These 9 T cell receptor beta chains were sequenced from one sample in a study of regulatory T cells in long-lasting Graves disease. The TCR beta library used iRepertoire HTBI primers with Arm-PCR amplification of CDR3. Via MiXCR, TCRdb re-called the multiplex PCR reads, giving one row per CDR3 protein. The sample includes 400,000 to 450,000 distinct CDR3 sequences, 16% of them seen just once. Time point: newly diagnosed GD, antithyroid drugs for less than 3 months. Isolated PBMC RNA provided the starting material for the TCR library. These data were likewise used in another study, on T cells in Graves' hyperthyroidism and ophthalmopathy.

Sample: peripheral blood mononuclear cells (PBMCs), taken at new diagnosis, from a patient treated with antithyroid drugs. Receptor source: a woman in her twenties or thirties with Graves disease.

This clonotype was picked up many times. The rearrangement links TRBV11-2 to TRBJ2-7, with 13 bases aligning to TRBD2. Germline trimming cut 0 bases from V and 1 base from J; bases unmatched to any gene: 21. Germline V gene lookup returns CDR1 SGHAT and CDR2 FQNNGV. This CDR3 comprises 23 residues. CDR3 loop: CASSLDFRVSRTSGSAKSYEQYF. CDR3 bases: TGTGCCAGCAGCTTAGATTTTCGAGTTTCCCGGACTAGCGGGAGTGCAAAGTCCTACGAGCAGTACTTC. The whole variable domain, remainder taken from reference TRBV11-2 and TRBJ2-7, is EAGVAQSPRYKIIEKRQSVAFWCNPISGHATLYWYQQILGQGPKLLIQFQNNGVVDDSQLPKDRFSAERLKGVDSTLKIQPAKLEDSAVYLCASSLDFRVSRTSGSAKSYEQYFGPGTRLTVT.

Concerning this clonotype: A far larger clone is just one base off, so this is likely a read error. The gene calls are TRBV2 and TRBJ2-3; D possibly corresponds to TRBD1 (6 bases). CDR1 and CDR2 (germline): SNHLY, FYNNEI. This CDR3 comprises 15 residues. CDR3 protein: CTSSAAGTYTDTQYF. The DNA of the CDR3 is TGTACCAGCAGCGCCGCAGGGACATACACAGATACGCAGTATTTT.

This clonotype was seen repeatedly, ten times or more. The gene calls are TRBV18 and TRBJ1-2; a possible D gene is TRBD1 (6 bases). Germline V gives CDR1 KGHSH, CDR2 LQKENI. The CDR3 consists of 17 residues. Trimming shortened V by 3 bases and J by 7 bases, and 24 bases separated the two germline ends. The DNA for the CDR3 is TGTGCCAGCTCACCGTATCCTGCTGGACAGATGGTTGGTGGCTACACCTTC. Its protein is CASSPYPAGQMVGGYTF.

V and J are TRBV12-3 or TRBV12-4 and TRBJ1-4; no reliable D call. V dropped 6 bases and J dropped 2 bases, with 10 bases sitting between them. The CDR3 contains 14 residues. The CDR3 reads CASRPRRTNEKLFF. The CDR3 bases are TGTGCCAGCAGGCCCCGGAGGACTAATGAAAAACTGTTTTTT.

This clonotype came up many times. The chain has TRBV7-2 and TRBJ2-7; D is unresolved. Germline V gives CDR1 SGHTA, CDR2 FQGNSA. The CDR3 covers 14 residues. V lost 0 bases and J lost 3, with 9 bases in between. This CDR3 reads CASSLAVQYYEQYF. Here the CDR3 DNA reads TGTGCCAGCAGCTTAGCCGTTCAGTACTACGAGCAGTACTTC.

This clonotype was observed at least ten times. The chain carries TRBV5-1 and TRBJ2-1; D perhaps matches TRBD2 (6 bases). Germline V CDR1 and CDR2: SGHRS, YFSETQ. V was clipped by 0 bases and J by 2 bases, with 12 bases between them. The CDR3 spans 16 residues. For the CDR3, the DNA is TGCGCCAGCAGCTTGGCTGCCGGCGGGACCTACAATGAGCAGTTCTTC. This codes for CASSLAAGGTYNEQFF.

V usage is TRBV3-1 and J usage is TRBJ2-3, with D possibly matching TRBD1 (6 bases). Germline V gives CDR1 LGHDT, CDR2 YNNKEL (reference sequence). There are 15 residues in the CDR3. The V gene lost 5 bases and the J gene lost 2 bases, with 14 bases spanning the gap. CDR3 protein: CASSSSRTVTDTQYF. The CDR3 DNA reads TGTGCCAGCAGCTCATCCAGGACAGTCACAGATACGCAGTATTTT.

The chain couples TRBV18 to TRBJ1-6; 7 nucleotides align to TRBD1. The CDR3 totals 14 residues. J lost 5 bases, V lost 5 bases, and 3 bases had no gene match. Germline values: CDR1 KGHSH, CDR2 LQKENI. CDR3 coding DNA: TGTGCCAGCTCAATCGGGACAGATAATTCACCCCTCCACTTT. Translation gives CASSIGTDNSPLHF.

At least ten counts were recorded for this clonotype. V usage is TRBV15 and J usage is TRBJ1-1; D is unclear. Trimming shortened V by 2 bases and J by 2 bases, and 6 bases separated the two germline ends. The CDR3 covers 13 residues. CDR1 and CDR2 from the germline V gene are LNHNV and YYDKDF (reference sequence). The CDR3 region has the DNA TGTGCCACCAGCAGATTGGTTAACACTGAAGCTTTCTTT. Protein sequence: CATSRLVNTEAFF.